The 30 T cell receptor beta chains listed next were all sequenced from one sample in a study of human CD8 memory T cell subsets. Construction of TCR beta libraries was accomplished by means of UMI-labeled 5' RACE. TCRdb re-analyzed the 5' RACE reads; it lists each CDR3 protein once, without DNA. The listing records about 5,400 distinct CDR3 sequences. Sequencing input: CD8+ effector memory T cells (TEM) sorted from PBMCs. The subset here: effector memory CD8 T cells, CCR7- CD45RO+ CD95+. The receptors were gathered from a human donor in good health.

V is TRBV10-3 and J is TRBJ2-1; the TCRdb call, TRBD2, lacks DNA for checking. The germline V gene encodes CDR1 ENHRY and CDR2 SYGVKD. This CDR3 has 18 residues. This CDR3 is CAISESTSGGSLYNEQFF.

This clonotype is medium-sized by frequency. This rearrangement joins TRBV28 to TRBJ1-2; TCRdb's D gene call, TRBD1, goes unchecked for lack of DNA. This CDR3 spans 13 amino acids. The germline gives CDR1 MDHEN, CDR2 SYDVKM. CDR3 loop: CASENRDNYGYTF.

The genes are TRBV25-1 and TRBJ2-3; TCRdb's D gene call, TRBD1, goes unchecked for lack of DNA. Per germline, CDR1 MGHDK and CDR2 SYGVNS. The CDR3 is 13 amino acids. The CDR3 reads CASGTGGTDTQYF.

The chain links TRBV25-1 to TRBJ1-6; the TRBD1 assignment by TCRdb is unverifiable without DNA. The CDR3 loop spans 13 amino acids. CDR1 MGHDK and CDR2 SYGVNS come from the germline V gene. The CDR3: CASSESGGSPLHF. Full variable domain (rest looked up from reference TRBV25-1 and TRBJ1-6): EADIYQTPRYLVIGTGKKITLECSQTMGHDKMYWYQQDPGMELHLIHYSYGVNSTEKGDLSSESTVSRIRTEHFPLTLESARPSHTSQYLCASSESGGSPLHFGNGTRLTVT.

This chain uses TRBV3-1 with TRBJ2-7; TCRdb selects TRBD1, and the lack of DNA leaves this call unchecked. The germline CDR1 and CDR2 sequences are LGHDT and YNNKEL (reference sequence). The length of the CDR3 is 15 residues. CDR3 sequence reads: CASSQDYRAGYEQYF.

The CDR3: CATSGRLAAETQYF. The V and J genes are TRBV15 and TRBJ2-5; the D call from TCRdb, TRBD2, cannot be confirmed without DNA. This CDR3 is 14 amino acids long. CDR1 LNHNV and CDR2 YYDKDF come from the germline V gene (reference sequence).

Considering frequency, this clonotype is medium-sized (0.01 to 0.1%). The chain is built from TRBV20-1 and TRBJ2-7. Per germline, CDR1 DFQATT and CDR2 SNEGSKA (reference sequence). This CDR3 region has 14 residues. CDR3 region: CSASRLANSYEQYF.

The J gene is TRBJ2-7, the V gene TRBV20-1; the D gene TCRdb calls, TRBD1, cannot be checked with no DNA. The CDR3 is 13 amino acids. Germline lookup yields CDR1 DFQATT and CDR2 SNEGSKA (reference sequence). The CDR3 reads CSASGTGFYEQYF.

The chain is built from TRBV5-1 and TRBJ2-7; TCRdb returns TRBD2, unconfirmable since there is no DNA. CDR1 is SGHRS and CDR2 is YFSETQ in the germline V gene. The CDR3 contains 15 residues. The CDR3 sequence is CASSLTSGPAYEQYF.

Its frequency marks this clonotype as large (0.1 to 1%). The chain combines TRBV11-2 with TRBJ2-5; TCRdb picks TRBD2, but there is no DNA to check that call. The CDR3 loop spans 15 amino acids. Per germline, CDR1 SGHAT and CDR2 FQNNGV. The chain's CDR3 is CASSLNAGGDETQYF. Supplemented by reference TRBV11-2 and TRBJ2-5, the full variable domain reads EAGVAQSPRYKIIEKRQSVAFWCNPISGHATLYWYQQILGQGPKLLIQFQNNGVVDDSQLPKDRFSAERLKGVDSTLKIQPAKLEDSAVYLCASSLNAGGDETQYFGPGTRLLVL.

The V and J genes are TRBV7-7 and TRBJ2-7; the D gene TCRdb calls, TRBD1, cannot be checked with no DNA. CDR1 is SSHAT, CDR2 FNYEAQ, per germline (reference sequence). This CDR3 comprises 14 residues. This CDR3 is CASSRELTGGEQYF.

This clonotype shows up as medium-sized by frequency. The chain employs TRBV15 and TRBJ2-5; checking the TCRdb D call of TRBD1 is not possible without DNA. The germline V gene encodes CDR1 LNHNV and CDR2 YYDKDF (reference sequence). There are 16 residues in the CDR3. The CDR3 reads CATSRAERGTGETQYF.

This rearrangement joins TRBV3-1 to TRBJ2-5; absent DNA, TCRdb's TRBD2 call cannot be checked. CDR3 length: 15 amino acids. Germline-derived CDR1 and CDR2 are LGHDT and YNNKEL (reference sequence). CDR3: CASSQEIALNETQYF.

Here the CDR3 reads CASSWGTGTIRELFF. J is TRBJ2-2 and V is TRBV5-6; the TCRdb call, TRBD1, lacks DNA for checking. The CDR3 contains 15 residues. CDR1 and CDR2 from the germline V gene are SGHDT and YYEEEE. Based on the CDR3 plus reference TRBV5-6 and TRBJ2-2, the full variable domain is DAGVTQSPTHLIKTRGQQVTLRCSPKSGHDTVSWYQQALGQGPQFIFQYYEEEERQRGNFPDRFSGHQFPNYSSELNVNALLLGDSALYLCASSWGTGTIRELFFGEGSRLTVL.

The rearrangement joins TRBV7-9 to TRBJ2-5; TCRdb lists TRBD1, though no DNA is available to test this call. Germline CDR1 SEHNR, CDR2 FQNEAQ (reference sequence). This CDR3 has 15 amino acids. This CDR3 is CASSSGDRDSETQYF.

This chain links TRBV7-9 with TRBJ2-3; TCRdb lists TRBD2, though no DNA is available to test this call. Germline V gene sequence: CDR1 SEHNR, CDR2 FQNEAQ (reference sequence). This CDR3 spans 17 amino acids. CDR3 residues: CASSLRALEVGTDTQYF.

J is TRBJ2-5 and V is TRBV5-1; TCRdb proposes TRBD2, but this gene call is untestable without DNA. Germline CDR1 and CDR2: SGHRS and YFSETQ. The length of the CDR3 is 16 residues. This CDR3 reads CASSFEAASIRETQYF.

The chain couples TRBV10-2 to TRBJ1-1; the TCRdb call, TRBD1, lacks DNA for checking. Germline V gene lookup returns CDR1 WSHSY and CDR2 SAAADI. This CDR3 is built from 13 residues. The CDR3 reads CASSGVRAAEAFF.

J is TRBJ2-1 and V is TRBV30; TCRdb gives TRBD2 as the D gene, but with no DNA this cannot be confirmed. The germline V gene encodes CDR1 GTSNPN and CDR2 SVGIG (reference sequence). This CDR3 has 14 amino acids. The CDR3 loop is CAWSVASGDDEQFF.

This rearrangement joins TRBV9 to TRBJ1-5; checking the TCRdb D call of TRBD1 is not possible without DNA. Germline CDR1 SGDLS, CDR2 YYNGEE. The CDR3 sequence is 14 residues long. The CDR3 loop reads CASSAMGWGPPQHF.

The chain is built from TRBV18 and TRBJ2-1. The CDR3 contains 13 residues. CDR1 and CDR2 from the germline V gene are KGHSH and LQKENI. CDR3 loop: CASSPPGGDEQFF.

V gene TRBV5-1 combines with J gene TRBJ2-3; with no DNA, the TCRdb D assignment of TRBD1 cannot be verified. This CDR3 is 15 amino acids long. Germline V CDR1 and CDR2: SGHRS, YFSETQ. The CDR3: CASSKQGVYTDTQYF.

The CDR3 sequence: CASSMPGGWNIQYF. The genes are TRBV19 and TRBJ2-4; TCRdb designates TRBD1, a call that cannot be tested without DNA. Germline V gene data show CDR1 as LNHDA and CDR2 as SQIVND (reference sequence). The CDR3 consists of 14 residues.

This rearrangement joins TRBV18 to TRBJ2-5; TCRdb selects TRBD1, and the lack of DNA leaves this call unchecked. Germline values: CDR1 KGHSH, CDR2 LQKENI. This CDR3 comprises 13 residues. The CDR3 sequence: CASSRGREETQYF.

Considering frequency, this clonotype is medium-sized. The V gene is TRBV12-3 or TRBV12-4, the J gene TRBJ2-7; checking the TCRdb D call of TRBD1 is not possible without DNA. The CDR3 is 13 amino acids. Here the CDR3 reads CASSPQGRGEQYF.

The V gene is TRBV9, the J gene TRBJ2-1; as DNA is missing, the TRBD1 call by TCRdb cannot be tested. The germline V gene has CDR1 SGDLS and CDR2 YYNGEE. CDR3 size: 15 residues. The CDR3 is CASSLGGFSYNEQFF. Supplemented by reference TRBV9 and TRBJ2-1, the full variable domain reads DSGVTQTPKHLITATGQRVTLRCSPRSGDLSVYWYQQSLDQGLQFLIQYYNGEERAKGNILERFSAQQFPDLHSELNLSSLELGDSALYFCASSLGGFSYNEQFFGPGTRLTVL.

The chain is built from TRBV28 and TRBJ2-7; TCRdb names TRBD2, which stays unverified in the absence of DNA. The CDR3 covers 14 residues. Germline CDR1 reads MDHEN; CDR2 reads SYDVKM. The CDR3 sequence is CASSPRLLADEQYF.

The chain employs TRBV11-3 and TRBJ2-1. Germline V CDR1 and CDR2: SGHNT, YENEEA. This CDR3 spans 13 amino acids. CDR3 sequence: CASSFGGYNEQFF.

This rearrangement joins TRBV19 to TRBJ1-2; the TCRdb D gene call, TRBD1, has no DNA to confirm it. Germline V lookup: CDR1 LNHDA, CDR2 SQIVND (reference sequence). The CDR3 consists of 17 residues. The CDR3: CASSIDRDYPFDYGYTF.

Its frequency marks this clonotype as medium-sized. The V and J genes are TRBV20-1 and TRBJ2-5; TCRdb lists TRBD2, though no DNA is available to test this call. The CDR3 runs 16 residues. In germline, CDR1 is DFQATT, CDR2 SNEGSKA (reference sequence). CDR3 in amino acids: CSARDTLAGDQETQYF.